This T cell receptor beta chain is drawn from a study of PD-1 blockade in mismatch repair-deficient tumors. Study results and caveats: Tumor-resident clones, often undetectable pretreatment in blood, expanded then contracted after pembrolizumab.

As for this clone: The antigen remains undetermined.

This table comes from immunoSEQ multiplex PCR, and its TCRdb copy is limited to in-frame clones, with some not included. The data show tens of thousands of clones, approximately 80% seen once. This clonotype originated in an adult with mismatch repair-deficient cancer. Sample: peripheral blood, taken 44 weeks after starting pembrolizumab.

CDR3 protein: CASSEGGGQFNEKLFF. Here the CDR3 DNA reads TGTGCCAGCAGTGAAGGGGGTGGACAGTTTAATGAAAAACTGTTTTTT. The rearrangement uses TRBV25-1 and TRBJ1-4; possible D gene TRBD1, 6 bases. V gave up 2 bases and J gave up 4 bases, with 14 bases separating them. Germline CDR1 MGHDK, CDR2 SYGVNS. The CDR3 contains 16 residues.